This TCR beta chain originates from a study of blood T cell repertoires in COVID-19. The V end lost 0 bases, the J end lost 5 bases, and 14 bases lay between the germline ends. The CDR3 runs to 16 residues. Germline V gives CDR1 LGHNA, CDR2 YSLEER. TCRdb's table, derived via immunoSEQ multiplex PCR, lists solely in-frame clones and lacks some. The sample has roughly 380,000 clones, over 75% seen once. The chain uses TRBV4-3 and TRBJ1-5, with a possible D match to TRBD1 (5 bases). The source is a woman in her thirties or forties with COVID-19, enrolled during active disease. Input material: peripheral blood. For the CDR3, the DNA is TGCGCCAGCAGCCAAGAAGTAAGGTCAGGGTATCAGCCCCAGCATTTT. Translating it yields CASSQEVRSGYQPQHF.